This T cell receptor beta chain was recorded in a study of blood T cell repertoires in COVID-19. Some clones are missing from TCRdb's copy, which holds only in-frame ones; the method was immunoSEQ multiplex PCR. The data show around 270,000 clones, 65% to 85% seen once. Germline-derived CDR1 and CDR2 are LNHDA and SQIVND (reference sequence). The CDR3 has 16 residues. Trimming removed 5 bases from V and 6 bases from J; junction bases left unmatched: 10. This chain links TRBV19 with TRBJ2-2, with TRBD2 identical over 9 bases. The receptor's source is a woman between 40 and 50 years old who had recovered from COVID-19. Specimen: peripheral blood. In DNA, the CDR3 is TGTGCCAGTAGTTCCGGGACTAGCTTCGTCCCCGGGGAGCTGTTTTTT. Protein product: CASSSGTSFVPGELFF.